Sequencing of this TCR beta chain was carried out in a study of blood T cell repertoires in COVID-19. Whole-study context: Sources were T cells, B-cell-depleted T cells, or PBMCs; the material itself was cDNA or gDNA.

Only in-frame clones appear in the TCRdb table, and some are missing; sequencing was by immunoSEQ multiplex PCR. The sample holds approximately 350,000 clones; about four fifths are singletons and the top ten take 2.5% to 3.5%. CDR1 is KGHSH, CDR2 LQKENI, per germline. V was clipped by 4 bases and J by 2 bases, with 8 bases between them. The CDR3 totals 14 residues. The chain employs TRBV18 and TRBJ2-2; unclear D gene. The TCR sequence derives from a young man with active or convalescent COVID-19. Sample: peripheral blood. The CDR3 loop is CASSLPTNTGELFF. The CDR3 DNA reads TGTGCCAGCTCACTCCCTACCAACACCGGGGAGCTGTTTTTT.